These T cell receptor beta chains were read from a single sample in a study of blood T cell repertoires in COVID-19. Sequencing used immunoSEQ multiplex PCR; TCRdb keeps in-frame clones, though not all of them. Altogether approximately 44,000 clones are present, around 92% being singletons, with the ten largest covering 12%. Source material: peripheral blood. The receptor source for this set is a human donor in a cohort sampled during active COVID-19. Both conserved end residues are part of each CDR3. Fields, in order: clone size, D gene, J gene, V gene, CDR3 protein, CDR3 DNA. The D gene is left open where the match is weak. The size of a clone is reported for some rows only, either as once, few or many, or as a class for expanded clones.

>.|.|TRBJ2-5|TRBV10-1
CASSESTGQETQYF
TGCGCCAGCAGTGAGTCGACAGGTCAAGAGACCCAGTACTTC
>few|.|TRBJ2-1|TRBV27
CASGQTRYNEQFF
TGTGCCAGCGGACAGACTCGTTACAATGAGCAGTTCTTC
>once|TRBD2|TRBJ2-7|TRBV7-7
CASMGLAGDSYEQYF
TGTGCTAGCATGGGACTAGCGGGTGACTCCTACGAGCAGTACTTC
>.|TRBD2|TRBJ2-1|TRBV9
CASSVSGRAGGNEQFF
TGTGCCAGCAGCGTCTCAGGACGGGCGGGGGGGAATGAGCAGTTCTTC
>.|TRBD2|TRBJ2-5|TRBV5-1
CASSFGTSGPQETQYF
TGCGCCAGCAGCTTTGGAACTAGCGGACCGCAAGAGACCCAGTACTTC
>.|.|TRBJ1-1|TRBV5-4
CASSSLDTEAFF
TGTGCCAGCAGCTCCCTCGACACTGAAGCTTTCTTT
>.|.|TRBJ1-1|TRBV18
CASSTRTEAFF
TGTGCCAGCTCGACTCGGACTGAAGCTTTCTTT
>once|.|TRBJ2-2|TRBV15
CATSRDRAGWGTGELFF
TGTGCCACCAGCAGAGATAGGGCAGGGTGGGGCACCGGGGAGCTGTTTTTT
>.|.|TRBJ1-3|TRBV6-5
CASSRPEGTGNTIYF
TGTGCCAGCAGTCGCCCGGAGGGTACTGGAAACACCATATATTTT
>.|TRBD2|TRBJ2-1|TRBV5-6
CASSPRRPGLVYEQFF
TGTGCCAGCAGCCCCCGCCGACCGGGACTAGTTTATGAGCAGTTCTTC
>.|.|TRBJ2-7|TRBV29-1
CSVRGAYSYEQYF
TGCAGCGTCCGGGGGGCCTACTCCTACGAGCAGTACTTC
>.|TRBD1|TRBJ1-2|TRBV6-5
CASSSHRGAYGYTF
TGTGCCAGCAGTTCCCACAGGGGGGCCTATGGCTACACCTTC
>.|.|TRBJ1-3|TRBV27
CASSSYGGSGNTIYF
TGTGCCAGCAGCTCCTACGGGGGCTCTGGAAACACCATATATTTT
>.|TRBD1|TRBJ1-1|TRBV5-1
CASRLEGTGVTEAFF
TGCGCCAGCAGACTTGAAGGGACAGGGGTCACTGAAGCTTTCTTT
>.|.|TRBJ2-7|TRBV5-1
CASSSTPGVAAPLEQYF
TGCGCCAGCAGCTCCACCCCGGGAGTAGCGGCTCCTCTGGAGCAGTACTTC
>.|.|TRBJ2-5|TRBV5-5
CASSLSLGGPTSETQYF
TGTGCCAGCAGCTTGTCATTGGGGGGGCCAACGTCCGAGACCCAGTACTTC
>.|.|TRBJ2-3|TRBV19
CASSIRGAGTDTQYF
TGTGCCAGTAGTATAAGGGGCGCGGGCACAGATACGCAGTATTTT
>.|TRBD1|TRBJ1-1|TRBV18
CASSPDRGGTEAFF
TGTGCCAGCTCACCCGACAGGGGAGGGACTGAAGCTTTCTTT
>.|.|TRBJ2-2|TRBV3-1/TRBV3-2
CASSQAIQGNTGELFF
TGTGCCAGCAGCCAAGCGATCCAGGGGAACACCGGGGAGCTGTTTTTT
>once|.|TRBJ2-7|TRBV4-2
CASSQGVGGSYEQYF
TGTGCCAGCAGCCAAGGGGTGGGGGGCTCCTACGAGCAGTACTTC
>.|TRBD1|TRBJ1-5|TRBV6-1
CASSGVGGLRNQPQHF
TGTGCCAGCAGTGGGGTAGGGGGCCTTCGGAATCAGCCCCAGCATTTT
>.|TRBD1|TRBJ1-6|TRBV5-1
CASSPGTGTALHF
TGCGCCAGCAGCCCGGGAACAGGGACAGCCCTCCACTTT
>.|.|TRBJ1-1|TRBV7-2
CASSLGQRTEAFF
TGTGCCAGCAGCTTAGGCCAGCGGACTGAAGCTTTCTTT
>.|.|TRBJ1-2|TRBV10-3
CAISDMGEGQRSYGYTF
TGTGCCATCAGTGACATGGGGGAGGGGCAAAGATCCTATGGCTACACCTTC
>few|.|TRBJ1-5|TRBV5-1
CASSPQGIGQPQHF
TGCGCCAGCAGCCCGCAGGGGATCGGGCAGCCCCAGCATTTT
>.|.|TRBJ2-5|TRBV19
CASSATLQETQYF
TGTGCCAGTAGCGCTACTTTACAAGAGACCCAGTACTTC
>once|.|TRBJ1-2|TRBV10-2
CASSFRGTNYGYTF
TGCGCCAGCAGCTTCCGGGGAACTAACTATGGCTACACCTTC
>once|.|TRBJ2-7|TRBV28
CASSLGPTRSYEQYF
TGTGCCAGCAGTTTGGGGCCCACTCGATCATACGAGCAGTACTTC
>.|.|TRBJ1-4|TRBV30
CAWSVNRMGFLGNEKLFF
TGTGCCTGGAGTGTAAACAGGATGGGTTTCCTTGGTAATGAAAAACTGTTTTTT
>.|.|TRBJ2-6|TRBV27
CASSLSVLPGANVLTF
TGTGCCAGCAGTTTGTCCGTTCTCCCTGGGGCCAACGTCCTGACTTTC
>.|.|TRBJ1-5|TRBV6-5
CASRGQGSNQPQHF
TGTGCCAGCAGGGGACAAGGCAGCAATCAGCCCCAGCATTTT
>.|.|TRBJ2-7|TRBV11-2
CASSLDPGGKRLYF
TGTGCCAGCAGCTTAGATCCCGGGGGAAAGCGCTTGTACTTC
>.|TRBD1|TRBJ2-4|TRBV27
CASSSTGFLNIQYF
TGTGCCAGCAGTTCGACAGGGTTTTTAAACATTCAGTACTTC
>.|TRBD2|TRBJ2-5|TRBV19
CASSILAGGAETQYF
TGTGCCAGTAGTATACTAGCGGGAGGGGCGGAGACCCAGTACTTC
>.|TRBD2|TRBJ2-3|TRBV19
CASSLGLARTDTQYF
TGTGCCAGTAGTTTAGGACTAGCGCGCACAGATACGCAGTATTTT
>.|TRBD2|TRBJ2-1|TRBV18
CASSPIREGPANEQFF
TGTGCCAGCTCACCAATTCGGGAGGGCCCCGCCAATGAGCAGTTCTTC
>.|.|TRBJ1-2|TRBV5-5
CASSLGRERCCTF
TGTGCCAGCAGCTTGGGCAGGGAAAGGTGTTGCACCTTC
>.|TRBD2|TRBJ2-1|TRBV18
CASSGLAGAMSNEQFF
TGTGCCAGCTCGGGACTAGCGGGAGCAATGTCCAATGAGCAGTTCTTC
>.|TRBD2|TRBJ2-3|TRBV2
CASSEAGGFTDTQYF
TGTGCCAGCAGTGAAGCGGGAGGGTTCACAGATACGCAGTATTTT
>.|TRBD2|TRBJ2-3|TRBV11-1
CASSSGLFTDTQYF
TGTGCCAGCAGCTCGGGACTATTCACAGATACGCAGTATTTT
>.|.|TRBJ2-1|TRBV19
CASSIGQQAYEQFF
TGTGCCAGTAGTATAGGCCAACAGGCGTATGAGCAGTTCTTC
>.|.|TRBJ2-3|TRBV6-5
CASSLQGSSTDTQYF
TGTGCCAGCAGTCTACAGGGCTCTTCCACAGATACGCAGTATTTT
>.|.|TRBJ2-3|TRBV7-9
CASRRGSTDTQYF
TGTGCCAGCCGCCGCGGGAGCACAGATACGCAGTATTTT
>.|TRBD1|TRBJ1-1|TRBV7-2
CASSLVGGTGNTEAFF
TGTGCCAGCAGCTTAGTGGGGGGGACAGGTAACACTGAAGCTTTCTTT